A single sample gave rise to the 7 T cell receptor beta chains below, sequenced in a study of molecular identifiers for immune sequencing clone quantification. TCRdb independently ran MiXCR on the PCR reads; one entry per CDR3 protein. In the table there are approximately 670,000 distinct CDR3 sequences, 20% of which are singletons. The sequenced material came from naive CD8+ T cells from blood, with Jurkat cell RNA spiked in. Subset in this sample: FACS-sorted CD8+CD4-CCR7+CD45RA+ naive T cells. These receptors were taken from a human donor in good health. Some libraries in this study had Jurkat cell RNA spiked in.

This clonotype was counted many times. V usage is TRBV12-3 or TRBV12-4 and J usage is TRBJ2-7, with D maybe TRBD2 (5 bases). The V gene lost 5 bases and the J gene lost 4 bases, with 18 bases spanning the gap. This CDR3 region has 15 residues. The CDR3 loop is CASSPPGYERYEQYF. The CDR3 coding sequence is TGTGCCAGCAGTCCGCCGGGGTATGAGCGGTACGAGCAGTACTTC.

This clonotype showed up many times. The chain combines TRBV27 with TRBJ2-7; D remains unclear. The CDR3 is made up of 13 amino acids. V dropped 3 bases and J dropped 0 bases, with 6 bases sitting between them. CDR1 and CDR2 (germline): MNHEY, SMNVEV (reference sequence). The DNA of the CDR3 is TGTGCCAGCAGTTTTACGGTCTCCTACGAGCAGTACTTC. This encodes CASSFTVSYEQYF.

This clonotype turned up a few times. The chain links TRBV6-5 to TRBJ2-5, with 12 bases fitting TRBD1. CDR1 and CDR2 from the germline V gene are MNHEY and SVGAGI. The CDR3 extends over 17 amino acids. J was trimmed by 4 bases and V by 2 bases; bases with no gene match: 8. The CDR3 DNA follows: TGTGCCAGCAGTTACGGGACAGGGGGCCTGGTGGGAGAGACCCAGTACTTC. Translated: CASSYGTGGLVGETQYF.

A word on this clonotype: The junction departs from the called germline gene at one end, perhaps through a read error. The CDR3 sequence: CASSVANRDRTGELVF. CDR3 DNA sequence: TGTGCCAGCAGTGTAGCCAACAGGGACCGCACCGGGGAGCTGGTTTTT. The chain couples TRBV2 to TRBJ2-2, with D perhaps TRBD1 (6 bases). Germline CDR1 is SNHLY and CDR2 is FYNNEI. The CDR3 is made up of 16 amino acids.

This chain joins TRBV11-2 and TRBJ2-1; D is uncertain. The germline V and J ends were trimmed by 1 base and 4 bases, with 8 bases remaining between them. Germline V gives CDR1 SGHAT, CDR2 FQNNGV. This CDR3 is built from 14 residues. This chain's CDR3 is CASSLVTYYNEQFF. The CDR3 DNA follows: TGTGCCAGCAGCTTAGTTACATATTACAATGAGCAGTTCTTC.

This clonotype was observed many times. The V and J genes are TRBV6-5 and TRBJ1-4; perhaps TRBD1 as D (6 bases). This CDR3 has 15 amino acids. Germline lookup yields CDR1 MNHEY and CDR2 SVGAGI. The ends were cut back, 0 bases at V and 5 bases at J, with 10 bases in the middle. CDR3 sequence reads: CASSYSDSPNEKLFF. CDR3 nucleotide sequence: TGTGCCAGCAGTTACTCGGACAGCCCGAATGAAAAACTGTTTTTT.

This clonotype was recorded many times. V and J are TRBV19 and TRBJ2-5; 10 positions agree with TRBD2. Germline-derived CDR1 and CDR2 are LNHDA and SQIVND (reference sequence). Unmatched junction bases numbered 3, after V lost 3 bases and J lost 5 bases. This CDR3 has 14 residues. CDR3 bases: TGTGCCAGTAGTATTCTAGCGGGGGCGGAGACCCAGTACTTC. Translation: CASSILAGAETQYF.